Sequencing of this T cell receptor (beta chain) was carried out in a study of technical replicates of blood from a handful of donors (dated by TCRdb to about 2017). The method was the immunoSEQ multiplex PCR assay. TCRdb obtained this table from immuneACCESS and retained in-frame rearrangements with V and J assigned. These tables miss some clones; where compared with another copy, unresolved V genes account for less than half of the shortfall, and the remainder is unexplained. The sample table holds approximately 84,000 clones, of which 95% to 98% were seen once. The ten largest clonotypes hold roughly 0.16% of the sample. A word on this clone: Its antigen is still unknown. No per-base quality is available; no much larger clone lies one base away.

Taken from cysteine to phenylalanine, the CDR3 has 12 residues. Only the CDR3 part of the read is kept: 36 bases, read in frame from the first base. Trimming takes 3 bases from V and 7 bases from J, and the germline ends sit 7 bases apart. Based on the germline V gene (reference sequence), the CDR1 and CDR2 sequences are LNHDA and SQIVND. The receptor was isolated from a human donor in good health. The receptor chain draws on TRBV19 and TRBJ2-1, and TRBD2 may be the D gene, going by 6 matching bases. Source material: T cells isolated from PBMCs. The nucleotides are TGTGCCAGTAGTATGGAGGGTAATGAGCAGTTCTTC. This yields the protein CASSMEGNEQFF.